The rows below give T cell receptor beta chains drawn from one sample of a study of blood T cell repertoires in COVID-19. TCRdb's copy holds only in-frame clones and misses some; the assay was immunoSEQ multiplex PCR. The data show 96,000 or so clones, with about four fifths seen just once and around 4.8% held by the top ten. Sequencing was performed on peripheral blood. The receptors here all came from a man of 80 years or more with COVID-19, enrolled during active disease. The CDR3 runs from the conserved cysteine through the conserved F or W. D genes are given only for firm matches. The listing skips clone size in some rows; elsewhere it reads once, few, many or a size class.

clone_size	d_call	v_call	cdr3_length	j_call	cdr3_aa	cdr3_nt
-	-	TRBV18	13	TRBJ2-1	CASSPGQGNEQFF	TGTGCCAGCTCACCGGGTCAGGGCAATGAGCAGTTCTTC
-	TRBD2	TRBV7-2	14	TRBJ2-2	CASSNLGGTGELFF	TGTGCCAGCAGTAACTTGGGGGGGACCGGGGAGCTGTTTTTT
-	TRBD2	TRBV18	14	TRBJ2-5	CASSPAGLEETQYF	TGTGCCAGCTCACCAGCAGGACTAGAAGAGACCCAGTACTTC
-	-	TRBV6-1	14	TRBJ2-7	CASSEFAVAGEQYF	TGTGCCAGCAGTGAATTCGCCGTAGCTGGCGAGCAGTACTTC
-	TRBD1	TRBV19	15	TRBJ2-1	CASSLSGGNINEQFF	TGTGCCAGTAGTCTATCAGGGGGTAATATCAATGAGCAGTTCTTC
-	TRBD1	TRBV3-1/TRBV3-2	13	TRBJ2-1	CASRRTGGNEQFF	TGTGCCAGCAGACGGACAGGGGGCAATGAGCAGTTCTTC
-	-	TRBV5-4	12	TRBJ2-7	CASSHPGYEQYF	TGTGCCAGCAGCCACCCCGGTTACGAGCAGTACTTC
-	-	TRBV2	13	TRBJ1-2	CASRIDTAYGYTF	TGTGCCAGCAGAATAGACACGGCGTATGGCTACACCTTC
few	TRBD1	TRBV12-3/TRBV12-4	12	TRBJ1-2	CASGRTGYGYTF	TGTGCCAGCGGGCGGACAGGGTATGGCTACACCTTC
few	-	TRBV6-5	10	TRBJ1-2	CASSQVGYTF	TGTGCCAGCAGCCAGGTGGGCTACACCTTC
-	TRBD1	TRBV6-6	14	TRBJ2-2	CASSAQGAGGELFF	TGTGCCAGCAGTGCACAGGGGGCCGGCGGGGAGCTGTTTTTT
-	-	TRBV3-1/TRBV3-2	19	TRBJ1-1	CASSQDWEASLWDDTEAFF	TGTGCCAGCAGCCAAGATTGGGAGGCCTCACTGTGGGATGACACTGAAGCTTTCTTT
once	-	TRBV13	16	TRBJ1-1	CASSLIGRGLSTEAFF	TGTGCCAGCAGCTTAATTGGGAGAGGGTTGAGCACTGAAGCTTTCTTT
-	TRBD2	TRBV16	14	TRBJ2-1	CASSQASGSNEQFF	TGTGCCAGCAGTCAAGCTAGCGGGAGTAATGAGCAGTTCTTC
-	-	TRBV7-3	11	TRBJ2-1	CASSFGGGQFF	TGTGCCAGCAGCTTTGGGGGCGGGCAGTTCTTC
-	TRBD2	TRBV5-1	14	TRBJ2-1	CASSLAGSYNEQFF	TGCGCCAGCAGTTTAGCGGGGTCCTACAATGAGCAGTTCTTC
few	-	TRBV7-9	13	TRBJ2-7	CASSSLGRYEQYF	TGTGCCAGCAGCTCCCTCGGTAGATACGAGCAGTACTTC
-	-	TRBV5-1	15	TRBJ2-3	CASSLVGLDTDTQYF	TGCGCCAGCAGCTTGGTAGGCCTAGACACAGATACGCAGTATTTT
-	-	TRBV28	13	TRBJ2-7	CASSFRGLDEQYF	TGTGCCAGCAGTTTCCGAGGGTTGGACGAGCAGTACTTC
-	-	TRBV2	15	TRBJ1-5	CASSEAGGVGRSQHF	TGTGCCAGCAGTGAAGCCGGGGGAGTGGGCCGGTCCCAGCATTTT
once	TRBD1	TRBV5-4	15	TRBJ2-1	CASSLGQGGGREQFF	TGTGCCAGCAGCTTAGGACAGGGAGGAGGCAGGGAGCAGTTCTTC
-	-	TRBV6-2/TRBV6-3	13	TRBJ2-5	CASSRRYGETQYF	TGTGCCAGCAGTCGTAGATATGGAGAGACCCAGTACTTC
-	-	TRBV6-5	14	TRBJ2-7	CASSYSGLTHEQYF	TGTGCCAGCAGTTACTCGGGACTTACTCACGAGCAGTACTTC
-	-	TRBV7-6	16	TRBJ1-1	CASSLTPPGMNTEAFF	TGTGCCAGCAGCTTAACCCCGCCAGGGATGAACACTGAAGCTTTCTTT
-	-	TRBV19	16	TRBJ2-7	CASRKRGAGEEYEQYF	TGTGCCAGTAGGAAACGGGGGGCAGGGGAAGAATACGAGCAGTACTTC
-	TRBD2	TRBV4-2	16	TRBJ2-7	CASSQGLAGVVYEQYF	TGTGCCAGCAGCCAAGGGTTAGCGGGGGTGGTCTACGAGCAGTACTTC
-	-	TRBV5-1	15	TRBJ1-2	CASNPSGGVSYGYTF	TGCGCCAGCAACCCATCGGGGGGTGTGAGCTATGGCTACACCTTC
once	TRBD2	TRBV7-3	15	TRBJ2-2	CASSPQGTSGGELFF	TGTGCCAGCAGCCCCCAGGGGACTAGTGGCGGGGAGCTGTTTTTT
once	TRBD2	TRBV10-3	14	TRBJ2-7	CAISRLAGVEEQYF	TGTGCCATCAGTAGACTAGCGGGGGTTGAGGAGCAGTACTTC
-	-	TRBV30	14	TRBJ1-2	CAWSVTRGIGGYTF	TGTGCCTGGAGTGTAACACGGGGTATCGGGGGCTACACCTTC
-	-	TRBV6-2/TRBV6-3	14	TRBJ1-3	CASSWTLSGNTIYF	TGTGCCAGCAGTTGGACACTCTCTGGAAACACCATATATTTT
-	TRBD1	TRBV5-6	17	TRBJ1-6	CASSSTVQGTLGSPLHF	TGTGCCAGCAGCTCAACAGTACAGGGGACACTAGGTTCACCCCTCCACTTT
-	-	TRBV6-5	14	TRBJ1-2	CASSSRSGGGGYTF	TGTGCCAGCAGTTCCCGGTCGGGAGGTGGTGGCTACACCTTC
few	-	TRBV13	16	TRBJ2-3	CASSPKGGRSTDTQYF	TGTGCCAGCAGCCCAAAGGGGGGGAGGAGCACAGATACGCAGTATTTT
-	TRBD1	TRBV19	15	TRBJ1-5	CASSIGGQGFQPQHF	TGTGCCAGTAGTATAGGAGGACAGGGCTTTCAGCCCCAGCATTTT
-	-	TRBV24-1	13	TRBJ2-1	CATSTGKLNEQFF	TGTGCCACCAGTACAGGAAAGTTGAATGAGCAGTTCTTC
-	TRBD2	TRBV11-2	14	TRBJ2-7	CASSRDPTSAEQYF	TGTGCCAGCAGCCGTGACCCTACTAGCGCCGAGCAGTACTTC
-	TRBD1	TRBV10-1	15	TRBJ2-5	CASSDRRGHQETQYF	TGCGCCAGCAGTGACCGCAGGGGGCATCAAGAGACCCAGTACTTC
many	TRBD2	TRBV3-1/TRBV3-2	17	TRBJ2-3	CASSLRTSGDFTDTQYF	TGTGCCAGCAGCCTCCGGACTAGCGGGGACTTCACAGATACGCAGTATTTT
few	TRBD1	TRBV30	15	TRBJ1-1	CAFRPRDRDVTEAFF	TGTGCCTTCAGACCCCGGGACAGGGATGTCACTGAAGCTTTCTTT
-	TRBD2	TRBV19	17	TRBJ2-2	CASSKTSGRVNTGELFF	TGTGCCAGTAGCAAGACTAGCGGGAGGGTGAACACCGGGGAGCTGTTTTTT
once	TRBD1	TRBV4-1	15	TRBJ2-7	CASSRRQGMSYEQYF	TGCGCCAGCAGCCGCAGACAGGGGATGTCCTACGAGCAGTACTTC
-	-	TRBV6-4	14	TRBJ2-3	CASSRGASGDTQYF	TGTGCCAGCAGCAGGGGGGCTAGTGGTGATACGCAGTATTTT
-	-	TRBV6-6	14	TRBJ2-2	CASRKNQGAGELFF	TGTGCCAGCAGAAAGAACCAGGGCGCCGGGGAGCTGTTTTTT
-	TRBD1	TRBV28	15	TRBJ1-6	CASSSPGTGVSPLHF	TGTGCCAGCAGTTCACCCGGGACAGGGGTCTCACCCCTCCACTTT
-	-	TRBV7-9	12	TRBJ1-2	CASSPGANGYTF	TGTGCCAGCAGCCCAGGGGCCAATGGCTACACCTTC
-	TRBD1	TRBV6-5	13	TRBJ1-1	CASRRQGDTEAFF	TGTGCCAGCAGGAGACAGGGAGACACTGAAGCTTTCTTT
-	TRBD2	TRBV5-4	16	TRBJ2-3	CASSLRLAGSRDTQYF	TGTGCCAGCAGCTTGCGACTAGCGGGCTCCAGGGATACGCAGTATTTT
-	TRBD2	TRBV2	15	TRBJ2-7	CASKTGTSGSHEQYF	TGTGCCAGTAAAACGGGGACTAGCGGGAGCCACGAGCAGTACTTC
-	-	TRBV7-2	15	TRBJ2-7	CASSLGGSRGYEQYF	TGTGCCAGCAGCTTAGGCGGGTCTCGAGGCTACGAGCAGTACTTC
-	TRBD2	TRBV5-1	16	TRBJ2-3	CASSLGSGTRGDTQYF	TGCGCCAGCAGCTTGGGTAGCGGGACAAGAGGAGATACGCAGTATTTT
-	-	TRBV11-2	16	TRBJ2-5	CASSLDRGSRQETQYF	TGTGCCAGCAGCTTAGATAGGGGGAGCCGCCAAGAGACCCAGTACTTC
-	TRBD1	TRBV5-6	17	TRBJ2-1	CASSYRTGIVSYNEQFF	TGTGCCAGCAGCTACCGGACAGGTATAGTCTCCTACAATGAGCAGTTCTTC